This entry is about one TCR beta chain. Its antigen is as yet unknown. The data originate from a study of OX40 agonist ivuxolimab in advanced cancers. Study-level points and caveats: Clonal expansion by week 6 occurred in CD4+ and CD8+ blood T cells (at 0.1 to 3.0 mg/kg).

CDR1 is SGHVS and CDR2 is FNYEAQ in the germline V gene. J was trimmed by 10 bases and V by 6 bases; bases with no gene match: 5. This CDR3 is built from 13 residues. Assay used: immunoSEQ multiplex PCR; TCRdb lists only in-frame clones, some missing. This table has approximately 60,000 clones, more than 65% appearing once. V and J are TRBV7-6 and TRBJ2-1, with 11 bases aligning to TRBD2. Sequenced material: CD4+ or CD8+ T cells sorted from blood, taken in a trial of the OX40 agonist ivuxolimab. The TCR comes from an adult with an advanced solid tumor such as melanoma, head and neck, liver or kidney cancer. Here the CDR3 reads CASRGTSGEEQFF. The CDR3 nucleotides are TGTGCCAGCAGGGGGACTAGCGGAGAGGAGCAGTTCTTC.